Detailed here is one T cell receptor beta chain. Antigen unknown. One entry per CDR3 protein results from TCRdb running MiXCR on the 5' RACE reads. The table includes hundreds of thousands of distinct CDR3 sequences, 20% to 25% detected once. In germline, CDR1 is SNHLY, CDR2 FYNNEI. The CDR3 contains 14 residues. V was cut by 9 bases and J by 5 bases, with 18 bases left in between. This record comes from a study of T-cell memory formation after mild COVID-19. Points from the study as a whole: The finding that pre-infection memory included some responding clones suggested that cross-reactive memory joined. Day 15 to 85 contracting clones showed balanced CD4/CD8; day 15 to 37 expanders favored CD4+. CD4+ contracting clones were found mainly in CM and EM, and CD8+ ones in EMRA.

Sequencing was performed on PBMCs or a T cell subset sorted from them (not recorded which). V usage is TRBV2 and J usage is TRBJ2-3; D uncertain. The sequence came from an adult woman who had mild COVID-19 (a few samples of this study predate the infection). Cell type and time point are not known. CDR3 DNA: TGTGCCAGTCAAGTAGGAAGTATTGGAGATACGCAGTATTTT. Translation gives CASQVGSIGDTQYF.